This is a list of T cell receptor beta chains from one sample in a study of blood T cell repertoires in COVID-19. Sequencing was performed with immunoSEQ multiplex PCR; in TCRdb, only in-frame clones are kept and a portion is missing. Here the sample spans 150,000 or so clones, 87% being singletons. Sequenced input: peripheral blood. Receptors were obtained from a woman in her sixties or seventies with COVID-19, enrolled during active disease. Both conserved end residues are part of each CDR3. The order of the fields is CDR3 DNA, CDR3 protein, D gene, clone size, V gene, J gene. A D gene is named only where the DNA matches it firmly. The listing skips clone size in some rows; elsewhere it reads once, few, many or a size class.

cdr3_nt: TGCGCCAGCAGCTTGTCAGGGAACTATGGCTACACCTTC; cdr3_aa: CASSLSGNYGYTF; d_call: .; clone_size: .; v_call: TRBV5-1; j_call: TRBJ1-2
cdr3_nt: TGTGCCACCAGCCTAGTCGACAGACATAGCAATCAGCCCCAGCATTTT; cdr3_aa: CATSLVDRHSNQPQHF; d_call: .; clone_size: .; v_call: TRBV24-1; j_call: TRBJ1-5
cdr3_nt: TGCGCCAGCAGCGTACAGGGTATCGAAGAGACCCAGTACTTC; cdr3_aa: CASSVQGIEETQYF; d_call: .; clone_size: .; v_call: TRBV5-1; j_call: TRBJ2-5
cdr3_nt: TGTGCCAGCAGCTTGTATTGGGTGTCCACGGGCGAGCAGTACTTC; cdr3_aa: CASSLYWVSTGEQYF; d_call: .; clone_size: once; v_call: TRBV5-6; j_call: TRBJ2-7
cdr3_nt: TGCAGTGCTAGTCTCGGGCAGGGGTTAAACTATGGCTACACCTTC; cdr3_aa: CSASLGQGLNYGYTF; d_call: .; clone_size: .; v_call: TRBV20-1; j_call: TRBJ1-2
cdr3_nt: TGTGCCAGCAGCTTAGGTCCTGGGAGTTCGGTAGCTTTCTTT; cdr3_aa: CASSLGPGSSVAFF; d_call: .; clone_size: once; v_call: TRBV7-2; j_call: TRBJ1-1
cdr3_nt: TGCGCCAGCAGCTTTGGGACAGGGTCCTACGAGCAGTACTTC; cdr3_aa: CASSFGTGSYEQYF; d_call: TRBD1; clone_size: .; v_call: TRBV5-1; j_call: TRBJ2-7
cdr3_nt: TGTGCCAGCATCAAGTCTTCTAGCGGGGGTTACTCCTACAATGAGCAGTTCTTC; cdr3_aa: CASIKSSSGGYSYNEQFF; d_call: TRBD2; clone_size: many; v_call: TRBV2; j_call: TRBJ2-1
cdr3_nt: TGTGCCAGCAGCCCCAGGGGGCGCCCGAACACTGAAGCTTTCTTT; cdr3_aa: CASSPRGRPNTEAFF; d_call: TRBD1; clone_size: .; v_call: TRBV3-1/TRBV3-2; j_call: TRBJ1-1
cdr3_nt: TGTGCCAGCAGCGAACTAGCGGGGGGACCAACCGGGGAGCTGTTTTTT; cdr3_aa: CASSELAGGPTGELFF; d_call: TRBD2; clone_size: .; v_call: TRBV9; j_call: TRBJ2-2
cdr3_nt: TGTGCCAGCAGCACAGGACTAGCGGGGGGCGCGGATACGCAGTATTTT; cdr3_aa: CASSTGLAGGADTQYF; d_call: TRBD2; clone_size: .; v_call: TRBV11-2; j_call: TRBJ2-3
cdr3_nt: TGTGCCAGCAGTTTTAAGGGGACTGAAGCTTTCTTT; cdr3_aa: CASSFKGTEAFF; d_call: .; clone_size: .; v_call: TRBV12-3/TRBV12-4; j_call: TRBJ1-1
cdr3_nt: TGTGCCAGCAGCCCGACTGCAACTAATTCACCCCTCCACTTT; cdr3_aa: CASSPTATNSPLHF; d_call: .; clone_size: .; v_call: TRBV7-9; j_call: TRBJ1-6
cdr3_nt: TGTGCCAGTAGTAGGGACAGCTTAATTTCTGGGGGGGCCAACGTCCTGACTTTC; cdr3_aa: CASSRDSLISGGANVLTF; d_call: TRBD1; clone_size: .; v_call: TRBV19; j_call: TRBJ2-6
cdr3_nt: TGTGCCAGCAGTCCTCCTAGCACAGATACGCAGTATTTT; cdr3_aa: CASSPPSTDTQYF; d_call: .; clone_size: .; v_call: TRBV6-5; j_call: TRBJ2-3
cdr3_nt: TGCGCCAGCAAGGCGGGGGCCACCCATACCGATCAGCCCCAGCATTTT; cdr3_aa: CASKAGATHTDQPQHF; d_call: .; clone_size: .; v_call: TRBV10-1; j_call: TRBJ1-5
cdr3_nt: TGTGCCAGCAGCCAAGTGTTGGGCGGAGGGGGCTCGGCCAATGAGCAGTTCTTC; cdr3_aa: CASSQVLGGGGSANEQFF; d_call: .; clone_size: .; v_call: TRBV3-1/TRBV3-2; j_call: TRBJ2-1
cdr3_nt: TGTGCCAGCAGGGAAGCAGGGCGCAACACTGAAGCTTTCTTT; cdr3_aa: CASREAGRNTEAFF; d_call: .; clone_size: .; v_call: TRBV3-1/TRBV3-2; j_call: TRBJ1-1
cdr3_nt: TGTGCCAGCAGCCAAGATGTGGCAACTAACTATGGCTACACCTTC; cdr3_aa: CASSQDVATNYGYTF; d_call: .; clone_size: few; v_call: TRBV4-2; j_call: TRBJ1-2
cdr3_nt: TGTGCCAGCAGTCCTGGGAACGACAGGGTAAGGGGCTACACCTTC; cdr3_aa: CASSPGNDRVRGYTF; d_call: TRBD1; clone_size: once; v_call: TRBV3-1/TRBV3-2; j_call: TRBJ1-2
cdr3_nt: TGTGCCAGCAGTTATCAGGAGGCAGGAAAGGGCTATGGCTACACCTTC; cdr3_aa: CASSYQEAGKGYGYTF; d_call: .; clone_size: .; v_call: TRBV6-5; j_call: TRBJ1-2
cdr3_nt: TGTGCCTGGAGTCCACGGGTGTCGGGGGACCCACCTACCGGGGAGCTGTTTTTT; cdr3_aa: CAWSPRVSGDPPTGELFF; d_call: .; clone_size: .; v_call: TRBV30; j_call: TRBJ2-2
cdr3_nt: TGTGCCAGCAGCCTACAGGGTCGGAATGAAAAACTGTTTTTT; cdr3_aa: CASSLQGRNEKLFF; d_call: .; clone_size: .; v_call: TRBV11-2; j_call: TRBJ1-4
cdr3_nt: TGTGCCAGCAGCCCTGGACAGCCCTACTCTGGGGCCAACGTCCTGACTTTC; cdr3_aa: CASSPGQPYSGANVLTF; d_call: .; clone_size: .; v_call: TRBV21-1; j_call: TRBJ2-6
cdr3_nt: TGTGCCAGCAGCCCGGGACTAGCGGGGAATGAGCAGTTCTTC; cdr3_aa: CASSPGLAGNEQFF; d_call: TRBD2; clone_size: .; v_call: TRBV5-4; j_call: TRBJ2-1
cdr3_nt: TGTGCCAGCAGCCAAGGGACAGGGAACGAAAAACTGTTTTTT; cdr3_aa: CASSQGTGNEKLFF; d_call: TRBD1; clone_size: .; v_call: TRBV3-1/TRBV3-2; j_call: TRBJ1-4
cdr3_nt: TGTGCCAGCAGCCGGACCAGGGATCAGCCCCAGCATTTT; cdr3_aa: CASSRTRDQPQHF; d_call: .; clone_size: .; v_call: TRBV6-4; j_call: TRBJ1-5
cdr3_nt: TGTGCCAGCAGCAGCGAATTGGACAGGCCGGGGGAGCAGTACTTC; cdr3_aa: CASSSELDRPGEQYF; d_call: TRBD1; clone_size: .; v_call: TRBV7-9; j_call: TRBJ2-7
cdr3_nt: TGTGCCAGCAGCTTATTCAGGAACACTGAAGCTTTCTTT; cdr3_aa: CASSLFRNTEAFF; d_call: .; clone_size: .; v_call: TRBV11-3; j_call: TRBJ1-1
cdr3_nt: TGTGCCAGCACGCGACAGGGGGCTTGGAGCGGGGAGCTGTTTTTT; cdr3_aa: CASTRQGAWSGELFF; d_call: TRBD1; clone_size: .; v_call: TRBV27; j_call: TRBJ2-2
cdr3_nt: TGTGCCAGCAGCCAAGACCCGGGGACCTACGAGCAGTACTTC; cdr3_aa: CASSQDPGTYEQYF; d_call: .; clone_size: .; v_call: TRBV3-1/TRBV3-2; j_call: TRBJ2-7
cdr3_nt: TGTGCCAGCAGCTTGGTTCGGCAGGGGCTTACGGAGCAGTACTTC; cdr3_aa: CASSLVRQGLTEQYF; d_call: .; clone_size: .; v_call: TRBV5-4; j_call: TRBJ2-7
cdr3_nt: TGTGCCAGCAGTCAAGCCGTACGACAGGTGGGATCTAACTATGGCTACACCTTC; cdr3_aa: CASSQAVRQVGSNYGYTF; d_call: .; clone_size: .; v_call: TRBV27; j_call: TRBJ1-2
cdr3_nt: TGTGCCAGCAGCTCAATTTACCGGGGTCGGGACACTGAAGCTTTCTTT; cdr3_aa: CASSSIYRGRDTEAFF; d_call: .; clone_size: once; v_call: TRBV5-6; j_call: TRBJ1-1
cdr3_nt: TGTGCCAGCTCACCATCTAAGGGGGATACGCAGTATTTT; cdr3_aa: CASSPSKGDTQYF; d_call: .; clone_size: once; v_call: TRBV18; j_call: TRBJ2-3
cdr3_nt: TGTGCCAGCAACCGGGACAGGGGCATAAGCAATCAGCCCCAGCATTTT; cdr3_aa: CASNRDRGISNQPQHF; d_call: TRBD1; clone_size: .; v_call: TRBV2; j_call: TRBJ1-5
cdr3_nt: TGTGCCAGCAGCACAATACAGGGAAATAATGAAAAACTGTTTTTT; cdr3_aa: CASSTIQGNNEKLFF; d_call: .; clone_size: .; v_call: TRBV7-2; j_call: TRBJ1-4
cdr3_nt: TGTGCCAGCAGCTTGGGGCAGGGCGGAAACACCATATATTTT; cdr3_aa: CASSLGQGGNTIYF; d_call: .; clone_size: .; v_call: TRBV5-6; j_call: TRBJ1-3
cdr3_nt: TGTGCCAGCAGCGCCGGGACAGGGGGCCTATACGAGCAGTACTTC; cdr3_aa: CASSAGTGGLYEQYF; d_call: TRBD1; clone_size: .; v_call: TRBV9; j_call: TRBJ2-7
cdr3_nt: TGTGCCAGCAGCCAAAACAGGGAAAGCAATCAGCCCCAGCATTTT; cdr3_aa: CASSQNRESNQPQHF; d_call: .; clone_size: .; v_call: TRBV5-5; j_call: TRBJ1-5
cdr3_nt: TGTGCCAGCAGTTTAGGTGCAGGTAAAGGTGAAGCTTTCTTT; cdr3_aa: CASSLGAGKGEAFF; d_call: .; clone_size: .; v_call: TRBV28; j_call: TRBJ1-1
cdr3_nt: TGCGCCAGCAGCAGGACTAGCGGCTACGAGCAGTACTTC; cdr3_aa: CASSRTSGYEQYF; d_call: TRBD2; clone_size: .; v_call: TRBV4-1; j_call: TRBJ2-7
cdr3_nt: TGCGCCAGAAGCCAAGGAGGGACTCCTAATGGGAATGAAAAACTGTTTTTT; cdr3_aa: CARSQGGTPNGNEKLFF; d_call: .; clone_size: .; v_call: TRBV4-1; j_call: TRBJ1-4
cdr3_nt: TGTGCCAGCAACAAACTCCCAGTTTCTGGAAACACCATATATTTT; cdr3_aa: CASNKLPVSGNTIYF; d_call: .; clone_size: .; v_call: TRBV7-9; j_call: TRBJ1-3
cdr3_nt: TGTGCCAGCAGCTTATACAGCGGGGGGCTTAGCACAGATACGCAGTATTTT; cdr3_aa: CASSLYSGGLSTDTQYF; d_call: TRBD2; clone_size: .; v_call: TRBV7-2; j_call: TRBJ2-3
cdr3_nt: TGCGCCAGCAGCCAAGATAAGGAGCGGGTAGTCTTGTCTGGGGCCAACGTCCTGACTTTC; cdr3_aa: CASSQDKERVVLSGANVLTF; d_call: .; clone_size: .; v_call: TRBV4-1; j_call: TRBJ2-6
cdr3_nt: TGCGCCAGCAGCTTCTCCTCGACAGGAACCAACGAGCAGTACTTC; cdr3_aa: CASSFSSTGTNEQYF; d_call: .; clone_size: .; v_call: TRBV5-1; j_call: TRBJ2-7
cdr3_nt: TGTGCCAGCAGCAGATGGACAGGGGGCATTTACGAGCAGTACTTC; cdr3_aa: CASSRWTGGIYEQYF; d_call: TRBD1; clone_size: .; v_call: TRBV11-2; j_call: TRBJ2-7
cdr3_nt: TGTGCCAGCAGCCCCACTATGGACAGGGGCGTTGGCTACACCTTC; cdr3_aa: CASSPTMDRGVGYTF; d_call: TRBD1; clone_size: .; v_call: TRBV3-1/TRBV3-2; j_call: TRBJ1-2
cdr3_nt: TGTGCCTGGAGGAGGGCGGGAGAGACCCAGTACTTC; cdr3_aa: CAWRRAGETQYF; d_call: .; clone_size: .; v_call: TRBV30; j_call: TRBJ2-5
cdr3_nt: TGTGCCAGCAGAGACACCCCCCGGGACAGGGTAGGGGAGACCCAGTACTTC; cdr3_aa: CASRDTPRDRVGETQYF; d_call: TRBD1; clone_size: .; v_call: TRBV28; j_call: TRBJ2-5